The T cell receptor beta chain described here comes from a study of blood T cell repertoires in COVID-19. In the study overall: The United States, Italy and Spain supplied acute and convalescent COVID-19 samples. PBMCs, B-cell-depleted T cells, or T cells provided the cDNA or gDNA that made up the material.

V lost 0 bases, J lost 2 bases, and 0 bases stayed unmatched. This CDR3 comprises 15 residues. Germline CDR1 and CDR2: PRHDT and FYEKMQ (reference sequence). In the study's own analysis: How many nucleated cells were present was estimated from reference gene primer amplification. The protocol was immunoSEQ multiplex PCR, while the TCRdb copy is restricted to in-frame clones and leaves out a portion. V, J and clone size are those of that table, while D and trimming were read from the DNA. The sample contains roughly 28,000 clones, about 88% of which appear only once. Material for sequencing was peripheral blood. The clonotype was recovered from a man aged 65-85 years with active COVID-19. The V gene is TRBV13, the J gene TRBJ2-5, with 10 nucleotides matching TRBD1. Here the CDR3 DNA reads TGTGCCAGCAGCTTAGGGGGACAGGGGCAAGAGACCCAGTACTTC. It translates to CASSLGGQGQETQYF.